The T cell receptor beta chain under discussion was sequenced for a study of CD8 T cells in ankylosing spondylitis. Broader study findings: Among TCR beta sequences, a motif of several highly homologous variants appeared characteristic of ankylosing spondylitis blood.

TCRdb fed the 5' RACE reads into MiXCR, producing one record per CDR3 protein. The data contain about 500,000 distinct CDR3 sequences, over 4% of them singletons. This clonotype was observed at least ten times. Its antigen is unidentified. V was shortened by 3 bases and J by 2 bases, with 13 bases between the two germline ends. The length of the CDR3 is 14 residues. CDR1 and CDR2 (germline): DFQATT, SNEGSKA (reference sequence). The rearrangement joins TRBV20-1 to TRBJ1-2; possibly TRBD1 for D (6 bases). Material for sequencing was blood, either unsorted or a sorted T cell fraction (not recorded which). The receptor comes from a male donor with ankylosing spondylitis. CDR3 DNA sequence: TGCAGTGCTAGGGGACGGGGGCCGAACTATGGCTACACCTTC. As protein: CSARGRGPNYGYTF.